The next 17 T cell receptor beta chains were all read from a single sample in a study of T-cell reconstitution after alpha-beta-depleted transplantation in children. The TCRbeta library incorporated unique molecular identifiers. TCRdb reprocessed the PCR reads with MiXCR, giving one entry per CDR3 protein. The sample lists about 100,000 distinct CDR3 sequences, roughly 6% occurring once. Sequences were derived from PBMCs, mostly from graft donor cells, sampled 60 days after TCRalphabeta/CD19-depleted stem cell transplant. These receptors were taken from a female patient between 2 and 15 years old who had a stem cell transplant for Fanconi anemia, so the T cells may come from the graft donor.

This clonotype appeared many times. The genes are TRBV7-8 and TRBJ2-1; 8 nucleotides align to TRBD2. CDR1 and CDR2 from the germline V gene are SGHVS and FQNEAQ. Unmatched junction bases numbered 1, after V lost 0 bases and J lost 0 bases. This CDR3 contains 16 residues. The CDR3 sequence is CASSLALAGSYNEQFF. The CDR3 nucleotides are TGTGCCAGCAGCTTAGCCCTAGCGGGCTCCTACAATGAGCAGTTCTTC.

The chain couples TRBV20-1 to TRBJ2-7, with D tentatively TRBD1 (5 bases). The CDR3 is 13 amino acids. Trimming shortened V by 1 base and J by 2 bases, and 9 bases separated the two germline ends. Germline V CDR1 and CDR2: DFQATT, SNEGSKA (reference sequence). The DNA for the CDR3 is TGCAGTGCTAGAGGGCAGGGCCCCTACGAGCAGTACTTC. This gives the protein CSARGQGPYEQYF.

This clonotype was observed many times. Written as DNA, the CDR3 is TGTGCCTGGATTCCGGGACCGTTGAACACCGGGGAGCTGTTTTTT. It encodes CAWIPGPLNTGELFF. The chain carries TRBV30 and TRBJ2-2; either TRBD1 or TRBD2 may supply D (5 bases each). V was shortened by 4 bases and J by 1 base, with 13 bases between the two germline ends. The CDR3 runs to 15 residues. Germline values: CDR1 GTSNPN, CDR2 SVGIG (reference sequence). The variable domain in full, completed from reference TRBV30 and TRBJ2-2, reads SQTIHQWPATLVQPVGSPLSLECTVEGTSNPNLYWYRQAAGRGLQLLFYSVGIGQISSEVPQNLSASRPQDRQFILSSKKLLLSDSGFYLCAWIPGPLNTGELFFGEGSRLTVL.

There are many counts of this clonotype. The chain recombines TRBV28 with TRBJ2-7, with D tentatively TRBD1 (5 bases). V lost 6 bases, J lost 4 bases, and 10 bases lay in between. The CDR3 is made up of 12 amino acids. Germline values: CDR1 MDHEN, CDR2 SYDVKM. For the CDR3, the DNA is TGTGCCAGCAGACGACAGCCATACGAGCAGTACTTC. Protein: CASRRQPYEQYF. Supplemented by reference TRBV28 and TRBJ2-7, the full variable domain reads DVKVTQSSRYLVKRTGEKVFLECVQDMDHENMFWYRQDPGLGLRLIYFSYDVKMKEKGDIPEGYSVSREKKERFSLILESASTNQTSMYLCASRRQPYEQYFGPGTRLTVT.

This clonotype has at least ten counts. The CDR3 reads CASSAVLETQYF. CDR3 nucleotide sequence: TGTGCCAGCAGCGCCGTTTTAGAGACCCAGTACTTC. The chain uses TRBV6-5 and TRBJ2-5, with D unresolved. V was cut by 6 bases and J by 4 bases, with 9 bases left in between. The CDR3 is made up of 12 amino acids. Germline V CDR1 and CDR2: MNHEY, SVGAGI.

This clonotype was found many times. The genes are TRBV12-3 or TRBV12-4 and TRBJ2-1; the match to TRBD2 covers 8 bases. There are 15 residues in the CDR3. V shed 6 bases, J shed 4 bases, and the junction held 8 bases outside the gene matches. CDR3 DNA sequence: TGTGCCAGCAGGTACAGCGGGAGAATATACAATGAGCAGTTCTTC. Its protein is CASRYSGRIYNEQFF.

Here the CDR3 DNA reads TGCGCCAGCAGCCAACTAGCGGGAGGCAATGAGCAGTTCTTC. Translated: CASSQLAGGNEQFF. The chain recombines TRBV5-1 with TRBJ2-1; TRBD2 matches at 12 bases. CDR1 SGHRS and CDR2 YFSETQ come from the germline V gene. V lost 4 bases, J lost 6 bases, and 2 bases stayed unmatched. This CDR3 spans 14 amino acids.

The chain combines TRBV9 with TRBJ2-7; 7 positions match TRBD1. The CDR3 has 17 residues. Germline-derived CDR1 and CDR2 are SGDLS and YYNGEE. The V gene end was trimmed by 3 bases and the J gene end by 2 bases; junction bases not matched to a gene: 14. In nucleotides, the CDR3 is TGTGCCAGCAGCGCTAGTAGTTGGCCAGGGGGAACCTACGAGCAGTACTTC. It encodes CASSASSWPGGTYEQYF.

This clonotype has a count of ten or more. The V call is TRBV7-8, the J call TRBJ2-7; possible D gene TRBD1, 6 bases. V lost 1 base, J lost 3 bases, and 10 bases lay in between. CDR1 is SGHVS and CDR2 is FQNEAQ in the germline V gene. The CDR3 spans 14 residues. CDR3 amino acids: CASSLGDNFYEQYF. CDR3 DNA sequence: TGTGCCAGCAGCTTAGGGGACAACTTCTACGAGCAGTACTTC.

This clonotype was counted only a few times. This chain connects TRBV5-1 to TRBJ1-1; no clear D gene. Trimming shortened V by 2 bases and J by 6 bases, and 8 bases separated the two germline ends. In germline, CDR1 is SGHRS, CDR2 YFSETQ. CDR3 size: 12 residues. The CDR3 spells CASSFAGAEAFF. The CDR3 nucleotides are TGCGCCAGCAGCTTCGCCGGGGCTGAAGCTTTCTTT.

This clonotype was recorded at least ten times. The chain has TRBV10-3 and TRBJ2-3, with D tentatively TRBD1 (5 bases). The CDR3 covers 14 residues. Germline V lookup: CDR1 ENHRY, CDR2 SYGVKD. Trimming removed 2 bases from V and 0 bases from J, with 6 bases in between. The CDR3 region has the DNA TGTGCCATCAGTGAGGGGGCTAGCACAGATACGCAGTATTTT. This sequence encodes CAISEGASTDTQYF.

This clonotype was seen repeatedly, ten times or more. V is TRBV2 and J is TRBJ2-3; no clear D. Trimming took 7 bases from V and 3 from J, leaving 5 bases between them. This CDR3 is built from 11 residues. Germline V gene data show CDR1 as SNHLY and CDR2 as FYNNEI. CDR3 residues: CASTITDTQYF. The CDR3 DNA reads TGTGCCAGCACCATTACAGATACGCAGTATTTT.

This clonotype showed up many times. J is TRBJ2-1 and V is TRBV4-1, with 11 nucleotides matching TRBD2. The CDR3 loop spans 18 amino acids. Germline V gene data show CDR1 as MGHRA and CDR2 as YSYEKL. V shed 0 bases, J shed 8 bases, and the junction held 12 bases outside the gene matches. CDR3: CASSQDPKTSGNFDEQFF. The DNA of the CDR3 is TGCGCCAGCAGCCAAGACCCAAAGACTAGCGGGAACTTCGATGAGCAGTTCTTC.

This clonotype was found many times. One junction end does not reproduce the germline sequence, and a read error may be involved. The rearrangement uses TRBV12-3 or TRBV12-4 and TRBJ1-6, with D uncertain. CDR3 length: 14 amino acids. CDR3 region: CASSLAGGPSRLHF. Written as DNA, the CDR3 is TGTGCCAGCAGTTTAGCCGGAGGGCCCTCACGCCTCCACTTT.

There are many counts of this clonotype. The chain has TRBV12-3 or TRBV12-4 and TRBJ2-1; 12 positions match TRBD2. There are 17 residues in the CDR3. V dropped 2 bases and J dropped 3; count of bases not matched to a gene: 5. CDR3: CASSLILAGGNYNEQFF. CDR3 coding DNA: TGTGCCAGCAGTTTAATACTAGCGGGGGGTAACTACAATGAGCAGTTCTTC.

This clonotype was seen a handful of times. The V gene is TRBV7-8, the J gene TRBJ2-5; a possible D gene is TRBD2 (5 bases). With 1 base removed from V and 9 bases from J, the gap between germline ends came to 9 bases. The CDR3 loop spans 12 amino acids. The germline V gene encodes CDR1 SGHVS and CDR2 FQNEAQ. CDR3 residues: CASSLDWRAQYF. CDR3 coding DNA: TGTGCCAGCAGCTTAGATTGGCGGGCCCAGTACTTC.

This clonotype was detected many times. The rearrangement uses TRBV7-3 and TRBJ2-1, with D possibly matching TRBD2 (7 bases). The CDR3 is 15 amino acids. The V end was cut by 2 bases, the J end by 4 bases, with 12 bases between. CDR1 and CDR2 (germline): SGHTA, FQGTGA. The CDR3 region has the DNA TGTGCCAGCAGCTTAGGGAGGGGGTTGTACAATGAGCAGTTCTTC. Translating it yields CASSLGRGLYNEQFF.